This T cell receptor beta chain was recovered during a study of molecular identifiers for immune sequencing clone quantification. Trimming took 5 bases from V and 4 from J, leaving 11 bases between them. Germline V lookup: CDR1 SEHNR, CDR2 FQNEAQ (reference sequence). The CDR3 has 13 amino acids. Each CDR3 protein is one row after TCRdb ran MiXCR on the PCR reads. The sample lists about 510,000 distinct CDR3 sequences; about 25% were seen once. The J gene is TRBJ1-2, the V gene TRBV7-9, with D possibly matching TRBD1 (5 bases). The sample comprised naive CD8+ T cells from blood, with Jurkat cell RNA spiked in. The subset here: FACS-sorted CD8+CD4-CCR7+CD45RA+ naive T cells. This clonotype was sampled from a human donor in good health. Some libraries in this study had Jurkat cell RNA spiked in. CDR3 protein: CASSPGSPYGYTF. In nucleotides, the CDR3 is TGTGCCAGCAGCCCAGGGTCCCCCTATGGCTACACCTTC.